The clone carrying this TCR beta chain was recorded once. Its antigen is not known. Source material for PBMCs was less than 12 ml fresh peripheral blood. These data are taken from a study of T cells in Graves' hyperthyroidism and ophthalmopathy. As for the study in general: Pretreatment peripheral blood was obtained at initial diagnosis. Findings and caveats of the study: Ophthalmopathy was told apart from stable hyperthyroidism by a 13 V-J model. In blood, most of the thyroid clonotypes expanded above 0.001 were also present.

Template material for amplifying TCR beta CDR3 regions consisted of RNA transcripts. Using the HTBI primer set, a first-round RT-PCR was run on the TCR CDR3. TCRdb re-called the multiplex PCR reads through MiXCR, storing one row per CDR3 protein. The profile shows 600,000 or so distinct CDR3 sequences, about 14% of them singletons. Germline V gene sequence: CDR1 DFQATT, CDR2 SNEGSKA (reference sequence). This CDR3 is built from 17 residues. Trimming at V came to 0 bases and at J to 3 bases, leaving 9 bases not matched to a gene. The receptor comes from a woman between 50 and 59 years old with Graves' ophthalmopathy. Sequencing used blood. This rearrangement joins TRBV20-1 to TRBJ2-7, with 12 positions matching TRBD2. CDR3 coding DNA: TGCAGTGCTAGAGATGGCCTAGCGGGAGGGCCGGACTACGAGCAGTACTTC. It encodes CSARDGLAGGPDYEQYF.